This passage covers 32 T cell receptor beta chains from one sample sequenced in a study of identical twins. TCRdb reprocessed the 5' RACE reads via MiXCR and lists one record per CDR3 protein. The sample records 400,000 to 500,000 distinct CDR3 sequences, approximately 17% being singletons. Sequencing was done on a sample of naive T cells sorted from blood. The source of these receptors is a man aged 50 or older in good health.

This clonotype came up many times. The J gene is TRBJ2-1, the V gene TRBV28; D ambiguous. The CDR3 has 13 amino acids. V dropped 6 bases and J dropped 1 base, with 7 bases sitting between them. The germline V gene encodes CDR1 MDHEN and CDR2 SYDVKM. CDR3 residues: CASRGNSYNEQFF. The CDR3, as DNA: TGTGCCAGCAGAGGGAATTCCTACAATGAGCAGTTCTTC.

This clonotype was counted between two and nine times. The chain links TRBV7-2 to TRBJ1-5; a weak D match, TRBD1 (5 bases). Per germline, CDR1 SGHTA and CDR2 FQGNSA. The CDR3 contains 15 residues. V lost 2 bases and J 4 bases, leaving 12 bases between the germline ends. The CDR3, as DNA: TGTGCCAGCAGCTTACAGTTGGGGGGGAATCAGCCCCAGCATTTT. Translation: CASSLQLGGNQPQHF.

This clonotype came up many times. The chain couples TRBV29-1 to TRBJ2-1, with TRBD2 matching over 9 bases. J lost 5 bases, V lost 7 bases, and 3 bases had no gene match. The CDR3 has 12 residues. In germline, CDR1 is SQVTM, CDR2 ANQGSEA. The CDR3: CSASGGHNEQFF. CDR3 nucleotides: TGCAGCGCCAGCGGGGGGCACAATGAGCAGTTCTTC.

This clonotype was seen only a few times. This chain uses TRBV28 with TRBJ2-7; 11 positions agree with TRBD2. CDR1 is MDHEN and CDR2 is SYDVKM in the germline V gene. There are 17 residues in the CDR3. V lost 2 bases to trimming and J lost 2 bases; unmatched junction nucleotides: 8. The CDR3 DNA follows: TGTGCCAGCAGTTTAAAACTAGCGGGGGCTATTACCTACGAGCAGTACTTC. Translated, it gives CASSLKLAGAITYEQYF.

This clonotype turned up a few times. The chain uses TRBV12-3 or TRBV12-4 and TRBJ2-7; the D gene could be TRBD1 or TRBD2 (5 bases each). The CDR3 runs to 13 residues. With 6 bases removed from V and 7 bases from J, the gap between germline ends came to 16 bases. The CDR3 is CASSRDQLGEQYF. Written as DNA, the CDR3 is TGTGCCAGCAGCCGGGACCAACTCGGGGAGCAGTACTTC.

The rearrangement joins TRBV27 to TRBJ2-6; the match to TRBD2 covers 8 bases. The CDR3 runs 18 residues. Trimming cost V 9 bases and J 1 base; bases outside gene matches: 14. The germline V gene encodes CDR1 MNHEY and CDR2 SMNVEV (reference sequence). The CDR3 sequence is CARAPSGRATSGANVLTF. The CDR3 coding sequence is TGTGCCAGGGCGCCTTCCGGGAGGGCGACATCTGGGGCCAACGTCCTGACTTTC.

This clonotype was seen repeatedly, ten times or more. This chain uses TRBV7-2 with TRBJ2-2; the D is unclear. V gave up 1 base and J gave up 4 bases, with 7 bases separating them. This CDR3 has 14 amino acids. CDR1 SGHTA and CDR2 FQGNSA come from the germline V gene. The CDR3 DNA sequence: TGTGCCAGCAGCTTAGGCCTTCTCACCGGGGAGCTGTTTTTT. It translates to CASSLGLLTGELFF.

This clonotype occurred a few times. The V gene is TRBV7-2, the J gene TRBJ2-7; 7 bases agree with TRBD2. Germline V lookup: CDR1 SGHTA, CDR2 FQGNSA. The CDR3 is 12 amino acids. V lost 6 bases, J lost 6 bases, and 5 bases stayed unmatched. DNA of the CDR3: TGTGCCAGCAGTCGGGGGGTCAGCGAGCAGTACTTC. This gives the protein CASSRGVSEQYF.

V gene TRBV15 combines with J gene TRBJ2-3; D is ambiguous. Germline V CDR1 and CDR2: LNHNV, YYDKDF (reference sequence). This CDR3 has 14 amino acids. V was cut by 8 bases and J by 0 bases, with 12 bases left in between. The CDR3, as DNA: TGTGCCACCGCTAGTGTAATAAGCACAGATACGCAGTATTTT. Protein product: CATASVISTDTQYF.

V and J are TRBV9 and TRBJ2-2; maybe TRBD1 (5 bases). V was cut by 0 bases and J by 2 bases, with 11 bases left in between. The CDR3 sequence is 16 residues long. Germline-derived CDR1 and CDR2 are SGDLS and YYNGEE. The CDR3 DNA is TGTGCCAGCAGCGTAGGTGTGACAGATAACACCGGGGAGCTGTTTTTT. The encoded protein is CASSVGVTDNTGELFF.

This clonotype was recorded a few times. The chain uses TRBV7-2 and TRBJ2-1; no definite D call. This CDR3 region has 15 residues. Germline CDR1 and CDR2: SGHTA and FQGNSA. V dropped 5 bases and J dropped 3 bases, with 14 bases sitting between them. The chain's CDR3 is CASSHHPPGYNEQFF. In DNA, the CDR3 is TGTGCCAGCAGCCATCACCCCCCGGGCTACAATGAGCAGTTCTTC.

The DNA of the CDR3 is TGCGCCAGCAGCCAAACCGGGACCCCGGGCAATGAGCAGTTCTTC. This translates into CASSQTGTPGNEQFF. The chain employs TRBV5-1 and TRBJ2-1; D is tentatively TRBD1 or TRBD2 (5 bases each). V was shortened by 4 bases and J by 6 bases, with 17 bases between the two germline ends. Germline-derived CDR1 and CDR2 are SGHRS and YFSETQ. This CDR3 is 15 amino acids long.

This clonotype occurred a few times. The chain is built from TRBV9 and TRBJ2-3; 7 positions match TRBD1. This CDR3 contains 15 residues. CDR1 and CDR2 (germline): SGDLS, YYNGEE. Germline trimming cut 3 bases from V and 0 bases from J; bases unmatched to any gene: 4. The CDR3 reads CASSASTGSTDTQYF. The CDR3 region has the DNA TGTGCCAGCAGCGCGTCGACAGGGAGCACAGATACGCAGTATTTT.

V and J are TRBV7-3 and TRBJ2-3, with TRBD2 matching over 10 bases. V shed 3 bases and J 4 bases; nucleotides not matched to a gene: 13. CDR1 is SGHTA and CDR2 is FQGTGA in the germline V gene. The CDR3 spans 18 residues. CDR3 amino acids: CASSLMIAGGPTADTQYF. For the CDR3, the DNA is TGTGCCAGCAGCTTGATGATAGCGGGAGGACCGACGGCAGATACGCAGTATTTT.

This clonotype was picked up many times. The J gene is TRBJ2-1, the V gene TRBV20-1; 9 nucleotides line up with TRBD2. The CDR3 has 17 residues. CDR1 and CDR2 (germline): DFQATT, SNEGSKA (reference sequence). J was trimmed by 2 bases and V by 6 bases; bases with no gene match: 14. CDR3 protein: CSAPGPTSGSPYNEQFF. In nucleotides, the CDR3 is TGCAGTGCCCCAGGCCCGACTAGCGGAAGTCCCTACAATGAGCAGTTCTTC.

In this sample, this clonotype turned up many times. The rearrangement links TRBV6-5 to TRBJ1-4; D possibly corresponds to TRBD1 (5 bases). Germline V CDR1 and CDR2: MNHEY, SVGAGI. This CDR3 contains 14 residues. V was clipped by 3 bases and J by 13 bases, with 18 bases between them. Written as DNA, the CDR3 is TGTGCCAGCAGTTATAGAGGGGCGCGAGGATCACTGTTTTTT. It is translated as CASSYRGARGSLFF.

This clonotype was seen many times. The CDR3 DNA sequence: TGCAGTGCTCGGGGGAGAGGGGACAATGAGCAGTTCTTC. It is translated as CSARGRGDNEQFF. V and J are TRBV20-1 and TRBJ2-1; possible D gene TRBD2, 6 bases. The CDR3 has 13 amino acids. CDR1 and CDR2 (germline): DFQATT, SNEGSKA (reference sequence). Between the trimmed V and J ends, which lost 5 bases and 5 bases, there was a span of 13 bases.

This sequence joins TRBV7-9 and TRBJ2-1; TRBD1 aligns across 8 bases. CDR1 is SEHNR, CDR2 FQNEAQ, per germline (reference sequence). With 7 bases clipped from V and 15 bases from J, the junction kept 17 bases outside the gene matches. This CDR3 comprises 14 residues. CDR3 amino acids: CASTTDRVNLRRFF. The CDR3, as DNA: TGTGCCAGCACCACGGACAGGGTAAATTTACGGCGGTTCTTC. Combining the CDR3 with reference TRBV7-9 and TRBJ2-1 gives the whole variable domain DTGVSQNPRHKITKRGQNVTFRCDPISEHNRLYWYRQTLGQGPEFLTYFQNEAQLEKSRLLSDRFSAERPKGSFSTLEIQRTEQGDSAMYLCASTTDRVNLRRFFGPGTRLTVL.

The CDR3 coding sequence is TGTGCCAGCAGCTTGCGGCTAGCGGGGGGCCGGGGCTACGAGCAGTACTTC. Its translation is CASSLRLAGGRGYEQYF. The gene calls are TRBV5-6 and TRBJ2-7; 11 bases line up with TRBD2. Per germline, CDR1 SGHDT and CDR2 YYEEEE. V dropped 1 base and J dropped 3; count of bases not matched to a gene: 9. The CDR3 sequence is 17 residues long.

This clonotype was found many times. This chain links TRBV5-1 with TRBJ2-2; the match to TRBD2 covers 8 bases. V dropped 0 bases and J dropped 6; count of bases not matched to a gene: 4. Per germline, CDR1 SGHRS and CDR2 YFSETQ. The CDR3 length is 15 residues. The CDR3 nucleotides are TGCGCCAGCAGCTTGGATGGGACTAGTTCCGGGGAGCTGTTTTTT. This sequence encodes CASSLDGTSSGELFF.

This clonotype has at least ten counts. The V and J genes are TRBV4-2 and TRBJ2-5; D not resolved. V lost 0 bases, J lost 2 bases, and 4 bases lay in between. This CDR3 has 13 residues. Germline CDR1 and CDR2: LGHNA and YNFKEQ. The DNA for the CDR3 is TGTGCCAGCAGCCAAGACAGGCAAGAGACCCAGTACTTC. Its protein is CASSQDRQETQYF.

The chain links TRBV5-1 to TRBJ2-7; 8 bases are shared with TRBD1. Trimming cost V 4 bases and J 9 bases; bases outside gene matches: 6. The CDR3 runs to 12 residues. Per the germline V gene, CDR1 is SGHRS and CDR2 is YFSETQ. The CDR3 loop is CASSLGQGGQYF. Here the CDR3 DNA reads TGCGCCAGCAGCCTAGGACAGGGCGGGCAGTACTTC.

With regard to this clonotype: A read error is possible here, since a much larger clone lies one base away. This chain links TRBV12-3 or TRBV12-4 with TRBJ2-2; TRBD2 is a possible D gene (7 bases). The CDR3 is 12 residues long. The V end was cut by 11 bases, the J end by 6 bases, with 13 bases between. DNA for the CDR3: TGTGCCGGCAACGGGGGGCCCGGGGAGCTGTTTTTT. This sequence encodes CAGNGGPGELFF.

This clonotype has a count of ten or more. The chain recombines TRBV5-1 with TRBJ1-1, with unresolved D. The V gene's germline CDR1 is SGHRS and CDR2 YFSETQ. Trimming stripped 0 bases from V and 7 bases from J, with 10 bases between. The CDR3 has 13 residues. CDR3 DNA sequence: TGCGCCAGCAGCTTGGTACTGGGCAGTGAAGCTTTCTTT. Translated: CASSLVLGSEAFF. Full variable domain (missing parts from reference TRBV5-1 and TRBJ1-1): KAGVTQTPRYLIKTRGQQVTLSCSPISGHRSVSWYQQTPGQGLQFLFEYFSETQRNKGNFPGRFSGRQFSNSRSEMNVSTLELGDSALYLCASSLVLGSEAFFGQGTRLTVV.

The V call is TRBV28, the J call TRBJ2-5; weak D call: TRBD1 (5 bases). Between the trimmed V and J ends, which lost 6 bases and 1 base, there was a span of 12 bases. The length of the CDR3 is 14 residues. Germline values: CDR1 MDHEN, CDR2 SYDVKM. The CDR3: CASRPQGTQETQYF. The CDR3 DNA reads as TGTGCCAGCAGGCCCCAGGGAACCCAAGAGACCCAGTACTTC.

The chain is built from TRBV2 and TRBJ1-1; D perhaps matches TRBD1 (5 bases). The V end lost 7 bases, the J end lost 8 bases, and 11 bases lay between the germline ends. The germline CDR1 and CDR2 sequences are SNHLY and FYNNEI. This CDR3 spans 11 amino acids. CDR3 nucleotides: TGTGCCAGCACGCAGGGTGGGGAAGCTTTCTTT. Its protein product is CASTQGGEAFF.

Only a few counts were recorded for this clonotype. CDR3 nucleotides: TGCAGTGCGAATCCGGGACACCTGAACACTGAAGCTTTCTTT. Its translation is CSANPGHLNTEAFF. J is TRBJ1-1 and V is TRBV20-1, with D possibly being TRBD1 (6 bases). The germline V gene encodes CDR1 DFQATT and CDR2 SNEGSKA (reference sequence). Trimming pared 6 bases from V and 0 bases from J, leaving 14 bases between. This CDR3 spans 14 amino acids.

The rearrangement uses TRBV20-1 and TRBJ2-5; TRBD1 matches 9 bases. Germline V lookup: CDR1 DFQATT, CDR2 SNEGSKA (reference sequence). Trimming removed 0 bases from V and 6 bases from J; junction bases left unmatched: 8. This CDR3 has 15 residues. The CDR3 DNA reads as TGCAGTGCTAGAGATGGCCGGGGGACAGGGCAGACCCAGTACTTC. Its protein is CSARDGRGTGQTQYF.

The V gene is TRBV7-9, the J gene TRBJ2-1; 16 nucleotides agree with TRBD2. The V gene's germline CDR1 is SEHNR and CDR2 FQNEAQ (reference sequence). This CDR3 contains 17 residues. V gave up 6 bases and J gave up 4 bases; unmatched junction bases: 6. The CDR3 is CASRTGLAGGPYNEQFF. CDR3 DNA: TGTGCCAGCAGGACGGGACTAGCGGGAGGGCCATACAATGAGCAGTTCTTC.

In its sample, this clonotype was seen many times. The chain recombines TRBV6-2 or TRBV6-3 with TRBJ2-7; tentatively, D is TRBD1 or TRBD2 (5 bases each). Between the trimmed V and J ends, which lost 5 bases and 0 bases, there was a span of 17 bases. Germline loops: CDR1 MNHEY, CDR2 SVGEGT. This CDR3 contains 16 residues. The CDR3 bases are TGTGCCAGCAGTCTTACCTCCGGGACGGTCTCCTACGAGCAGTACTTC. Its protein is CASSLTSGTVSYEQYF.

This clonotype was detected a few times. This sequence joins TRBV20-1 and TRBJ2-7; D is unresolved. The CDR3 is 13 amino acids. Trimming took 0 bases from V and 6 from J, leaving 12 bases between them. CDR1 is DFQATT and CDR2 is SNEGSKA in the germline V gene (reference sequence). DNA for the CDR3: TGCAGTGCTAGAGATTCGAAGGGTTTCGAGCAGTACTTC. Encoded protein: CSARDSKGFEQYF.

V and J are TRBV10-3 and TRBJ1-1; weak D call: TRBD1 (6 bases). This CDR3 is built from 16 residues. Germline values: CDR1 ENHRY, CDR2 SYGVKD. Trimming left V 3 bases short and J 0 bases short, with 14 bases between. Here the CDR3 reads CAISDTGFGVNTEAFF. CDR3 DNA: TGTGCCATCAGTGACACAGGGTTTGGCGTGAACACTGAAGCTTTCTTT.